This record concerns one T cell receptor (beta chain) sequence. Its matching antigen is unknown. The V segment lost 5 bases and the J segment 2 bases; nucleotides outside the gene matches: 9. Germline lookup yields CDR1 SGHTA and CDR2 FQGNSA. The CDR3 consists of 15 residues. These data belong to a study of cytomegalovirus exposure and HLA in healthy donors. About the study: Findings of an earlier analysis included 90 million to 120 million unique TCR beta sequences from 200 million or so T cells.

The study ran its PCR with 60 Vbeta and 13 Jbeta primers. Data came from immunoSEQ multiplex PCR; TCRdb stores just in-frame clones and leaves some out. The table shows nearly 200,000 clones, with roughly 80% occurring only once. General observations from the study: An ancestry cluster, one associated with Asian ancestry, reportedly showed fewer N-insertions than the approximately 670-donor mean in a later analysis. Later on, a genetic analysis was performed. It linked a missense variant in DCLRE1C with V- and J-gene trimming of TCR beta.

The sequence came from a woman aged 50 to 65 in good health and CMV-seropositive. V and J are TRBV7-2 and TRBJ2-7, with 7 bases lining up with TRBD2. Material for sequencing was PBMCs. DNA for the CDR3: TGTGCCAGCAGCACACCCCAGGCGGGGGCCTACGAGCAGTACTTC. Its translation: CASSTPQAGAYEQYF.